This entry is about one T cell receptor (beta chain). The antigen it binds to is not known. No much larger clone is present one base from it, and per-base qualities are unavailable. Here V drops 7 bases and J drops 9 bases, and the junction holds 11 bases not matched to any gene. In the germline V gene, CDR1 corresponds to MNHNS and CDR2 to SASEGT. The CDR3 has 14 amino acids, counting the end cysteine and phenylalanine. The entry retains the CDR3 DNA only, 42 bases that are in frame from base 1. Using a constant-region primer and ProtoScript II reverse transcriptase, TCRbeta-specific cDNA was reverse-transcribed from around 500 ng total RNA. Three nested multiplex PCR rounds, following a slightly modified ARM-PCR procedure, were used to build the TCRbeta libraries. Each of the first two PCR rounds ran for around 11 cycles and used multiplex TRBV1-TRBV30 forward primers together with a Cbeta reverse primer. A final 25-cycle PCR with Deep VentR polymerase added sample barcodes and Illumina adapters. Before sequencing, amplicons of 200-500 bp were purified from gel using a QIAquick gel extraction kit. The TCRbeta amplicons were sequenced with 250-bp paired-end reads on an Illumina HiSeq 2500. The authors processed their data as follows. To recover full CDR3 sequences, reads were quality-trimmed using Trimmomatic v0.33 and paired reads were then merged using FLASH v1.2.11. MiGEC v1.2.1b assigned V, D and J germline segments to the rearranged TCRbeta sequences. Clonotype statistics and Shannon-Wiener diversity indices were calculated with VDJtools v1.0.0. Except for diversity analysis, only each sample's 250 most abundant clonotypes were used in subsequent analyses to reduce sampling bias. The public reads were reanalyzed by TCRdb: fastp trimming at Q25, MiXCR alignment, in-frame beta chains only. Each CDR3 protein appears once, grouped with its most common genes and DNA. TCRdb's processing, not the study's, gives the V and J calls here. The sample includes 70,000 to 75,000 distinct CDR3 sequences, with roughly two thirds observed a single time. The ten largest make up roughly 25% of the sample.

Without any cell sorting, total RNA and DNA were extracted together from approximately 22-30 mg of bulk tissue using the AllPrep DNA/RNA mini kit. Between late 2015 and March 2016, several patients in China with histopathologically diagnosed primary liver carcinoma had their tumors surgically resected. At the time of sampling, the patients were treatment-naive and had chronic HBV infection. Each tumor was sampled at five spatially separated regions: the tumor centre plus the superior, inferior, left-lateral and right-lateral poles. Histological examination found more than 80% viable tumor cells in every tumor sample. Pieces of fresh tumor and adjacent tissue were cut in half, with one half kept in RNAlater at -80 degrees C and the other half sent for histology. The data derive from a study of tumor-infiltrating lymphocytes in primary liver carcinoma (dated by TCRdb to about 2017). Regarding the study in general: Of the five patients, three men and two women aged 30 to 69 years, four had hepatocellular carcinoma and one had combined HCC and intrahepatic cholangiocarcinoma. Tumors of the five patients were stage T1-T3 N0M0 with maximum diameters of roughly 4 to 11 cm. Roughly 3.65 to 7.13 million productive TCRbeta reads were obtained per sample, and no significant difference in read depth was found between tissue types. The study combined TCRbeta repertoire sequencing, expression microarrays and whole-exome sequencing across five regions of each liver tumor, with adjacent normal tissue and blood. TCRbeta repertoire sequencing covered 35 specimens from 5 patients: 25 tumor regions, 5 adjacent noncancerous liver tissues and 5 peripheral blood samples. The roughly 25 tumor region samples were profiled with Agilent mRNA microarrays so that TCRbeta repertoire diversity could be related to the local molecular phenotype. Technical replicate repertoires showed high reproducibility, with mean shared-clone rates roughly 0.89 and correlation coefficients above 0.95. Overall study outcomes, separate from this receptor: Only the TCR beta chain was sequenced, which likely underestimates true repertoire diversity because unpaired alpha chains were not captured. A significantly larger repertoire fraction was made up by the top 250 clones in tumors than in blood (p = 0.039). Because the samples were bulk and unsorted, CD4+ and CD8+ T cell repertoires could not be compared. Only five patients were included in the study, and the authors note that the findings should be validated in a larger study. Repertoire overlap was higher between tumor regions (mean approximately 36%) than tumor-adjacent (17%) or tumor-blood (14%) pairs, consistent with antigen-driven expansion. Only roughly 7-24% of top clones appeared in all five regions of a tumor, which suggests that tumor-infiltrating T cells are spatially heterogeneous.

The receptor comes from a man in his forties with primary liver carcinoma and hepatitis B virus infection. This chain joins TRBV6-1 to TRBJ2-2, and 7 junctional nucleotides match TRBD1. Sequencing was performed on liver tumor tissue from sampling region 4. This specimen's cell subset or site label, per the study, means: tumor region T4, right-lateral pole. The nucleotide sequence is TGTGCCAGCAAGACAGGGAGCGACACTAGGGAGCTGTTTTTT. This is translated as CASKTGSDTRELFF.